What follows are 11 T cell receptor beta chains derived from one specimen sequenced in a study of regulatory T cells in long-lasting Graves disease. The time point denotes: newly diagnosed GD, antithyroid drugs for less than 3 months. PBMCs provided the RNA from which the TCR library was made. Arm-PCR of CDR3 regions and iRepertoire HTBI primers were used to build TCR beta libraries. TCRdb called the multiplex PCR reads again in MiXCR, with one record for every CDR3 protein. In the table there are about 540,000 distinct CDR3 sequences, roughly 12% of which are singletons. The same sample was also used in a study of T cells in Graves' hyperthyroidism and ophthalmopathy.

This sample comprised peripheral blood mononuclear cells (PBMCs), obtained at new diagnosis, from a patient treated with antithyroid drugs. The receptor set was obtained from a man aged 30 to 45 with Graves disease.

This clonotype was counted only a few times. J is TRBJ2-7 and V is TRBV4-1; no clear D. Trimming left V 0 bases short and J 6 bases short, with 18 bases between. CDR3 length: 16 amino acids. From germline, CDR1 is MGHRA and CDR2 YSYEKL. CDR3 loop: CASSQEIWVAVGEQYF. CDR3 sequence (DNA): TGCGCCAGCAGCCAAGAAATTTGGGTGGCGGTAGGCGAGCAGTACTTC.

This clonotype was counted at least ten times. This chain connects TRBV10-1 to TRBJ2-1; D perhaps matches TRBD1 (5 bases). Germline V gene data show CDR1 as WNHNN and CDR2 as SYGVQD (reference sequence). The CDR3 spans 17 residues. Trimming shortened V by 0 bases and J by 6 bases, and 18 bases separated the two germline ends. Here the CDR3 reads CASSESQGFVSGNEQFF. Written as DNA, the CDR3 is TGCGCCAGCAGTGAGTCCCAGGGCTTTGTATCAGGCAATGAGCAGTTCTTC.

The rearrangement links TRBV4-1 to TRBJ2-7; 8 bases agree with TRBD1. V trimming: 2 bases; J trimming: 3 bases; junction bases outside the gene matches: 6. Germline CDR1 MGHRA, CDR2 YSYEKL. The CDR3 length is 15 residues. CDR3 coding DNA: TGCGCCAGCAGCCAACCTACGACAGGGGACTACGAGCAGTACTTC. This encodes CASSQPTTGDYEQYF.

V usage is TRBV29-1 and J usage is TRBJ1-2; D is ambiguous. CDR3 length: 11 residues. V gave up 4 bases and J gave up 3 bases, with 6 bases separating them. Germline CDR1 SQVTM, CDR2 ANQGSEA. CDR3 bases: TGCAGCGTTGGAGCAGACTATGGCTACACCTTC. Its translation: CSVGADYGYTF.

In its sample, this clonotype was seen a few times. J is TRBJ2-5 and V is TRBV20-1; 9 nucleotides match TRBD2. V lost 3 bases and J lost 3; bases outside the gene matches: 11. CDR1 and CDR2 from the germline V gene are DFQATT and SNEGSKA (reference sequence). This CDR3 is 16 amino acids long. In DNA, the CDR3 is TGCAGTGCTAGGTCCTTAGCGGGAGAGTGGGAAGAGACCCAGTACTTC. It encodes CSARSLAGEWEETQYF.

Concerning this clonotype: A clone one base away is much larger, so this may be a read error. V and J are TRBV2 and TRBJ1-4, with D perhaps TRBD1 (5 bases). The germline gives CDR1 SNHLY, CDR2 FYNNEI. The CDR3 sequence is 13 residues long. CDR3 sequence (DNA): TGTGCCAGCAGCCGGGGGTATGCAGAAAAACCGTTTTTT. This sequence encodes CASSRGYAEKPFF. Complete variable domain (other parts from reference TRBV2 and TRBJ1-4): EPEVTQTPSHQVTQMGQEVILRCVPISNHLYFYWYRQILGQKVEFLVSFYNNEISEKSEIFDDQFSVERPDGSNFTLKIRSTKLEDSAMYFCASSRGYAEKPFFGSGTQLSVL.

This clonotype appeared a few times. The J gene is TRBJ2-5, the V gene TRBV25-1, with 8 bases lining up with TRBD2. The germline gives CDR1 MGHDK, CDR2 SYGVNS. V was clipped by 6 bases and J by 2 bases; unmatched bases: 11. This CDR3 spans 16 amino acids. CDR3: CASSPGGAGEQETQYF. In DNA, the CDR3 is TGTGCCAGCAGCCCAGGTGGAGCGGGAGAACAAGAGACCCAGTACTTC.

This clonotype showed up many times. The rearrangement joins TRBV2 to TRBJ2-2, with a possible D match to TRBD2 (5 bases). The germline CDR1 and CDR2 sequences are SNHLY and FYNNEI. This CDR3 comprises 14 residues. V was cut by 6 bases and J by 2 bases, with 10 bases left in between. The CDR3 DNA reads TGTGCCAGCAGATTGGGAGAAAACACCGGGGAGCTGTTTTTT. Protein sequence: CASRLGENTGELFF.

This clonotype was seen a handful of times. Because it lacks the conserved phenylalanine or tryptophan at the end, this CDR3 is likely a read error. The DNA is omitted, as the CDR3 cannot be located on it reliably, and the CDR3 follows TCRdb's listing. The V call is TRBV30, the J call TRBJ2-7; the table gives TRBD1 as D, unverified against the DNA. The CDR3 sequence runs 10 residues, both termini included. Germline CDR1 reads GTSNPN; CDR2 reads SVGIG (reference sequence). The CDR3 sequence is CACRSGEVVL.

With regard to this clonotype: It is likely a read error, because the conserved phenylalanine at the end of the CDR3 is missing. The rearrangement links TRBV12-3 or TRBV12-4 to TRBJ1-2, with unresolved D. V lost 7 bases, J lost 1 base, and 16 bases lay in between. This CDR3 is built from 15 residues. CDR3 in amino acids: CASTPSGGLNYGYTL. The CDR3 DNA is TGTGCCAGCACCCCCAGCGGTGGGCTTAACTATGGCTACACCCTC.

This clonotype was seen a few times. The chain carries TRBV10-3 and TRBJ2-3; D is unresolved. CDR1 and CDR2 (germline): ENHRY, SYGVKD. The V end lost 9 bases, the J end lost 0 bases, and 13 bases lay between the germline ends. This CDR3 is built from 14 residues. CDR3 loop: CAIRADPSTDTQYF. DNA of the CDR3: TGTGCCATTCGAGCTGACCCTAGCACAGATACGCAGTATTTT.